This T cell receptor beta chain originates from a study of cytomegalovirus exposure and HLA in healthy donors. As for the study in general: The same platform was used for the roughly 120 validation repertoires as for the 650 to 800 first-cohort repertoires, as reported in a later analysis.

Whole-study findings and limits: In vitro, a few CMV-associated chains proved specific for CMV antigens.

A note on this clone: What it binds is not known.

Some clones are missing from TCRdb's copy, which holds only in-frame ones; the method was immunoSEQ multiplex PCR. The sample has approximately 90,000 clones, 90% to 95% seen once; the top ten hold approximately 1.1%. Germline trimming cut 5 bases from V and 1 base from J; bases unmatched to any gene: 6. This CDR3 has 15 residues. Germline V gene sequence: CDR1 MDHEN, CDR2 SYDVKM. J is TRBJ2-7 and V is TRBV28, with 9 bases lining up with TRBD2. Sequencing used PBMCs. The TCR was taken from a woman in her twenties or thirties in good health and CMV-seropositive. The CDR3 nucleotides are TGTGCCAGCAGTCCCGTTAGCGGGAGTTCCTACGAGCAGTACTTC. It is translated as CASSPVSGSSYEQYF.